Below are 2 T cell receptor beta chains sequenced from a single sample in a study of cytomegalovirus exposure and HLA in healthy donors (dated by TCRdb to about 2017). Receptor amplification or capture employed the immunoSEQ multiplex PCR assay. A mixture of 60 forward primers for TCR Vbeta segments and 13 reverse primers for TCR Jbeta segments was used in the multiplex PCR. TCRdb took over this immuneACCESS table, retaining in-frame rearrangements with V and J assigned. Such tables are incomplete; in checked studies, under half of the missing clones stem from an unresolved V gene, and the remainder is unexplained. This sample is represented by approximately 190,000 clones; roughly 80% of them were singletons. Clones ranked in the top ten supply approximately 6.3% of the sample. The sequencing input was PBMCs. The source is a man aged 35 to 55 in good health and CMV-seropositive.

V usage is TRBV7-8 and J usage is TRBJ2-2, with no clear D. V was clipped by 1 base and J by 1 base, with 4 bases between them. The CDR3 length is 14 residues. CDR1 SGHVS and CDR2 FQNEAQ come from the germline V gene. The DNA for the CDR3 is TGTGCCAGCAGCTTAGAACAGAACACCGGGGAGCTGTTTTTT. Encoded protein: CASSLEQNTGELFF.

V and J are TRBV18 and TRBJ2-1; 7 positions agree with TRBD1. The CDR3 has 15 amino acids. V shed 1 base, J shed 5 bases, and the junction held 5 bases outside the gene matches. Germline loops: CDR1 KGHSH, CDR2 LQKENI. CDR3 protein: CASSPLRDRDNEQFF. Written as DNA, the CDR3 is TGTGCCAGCTCACCACTCCGGGACAGAGACAATGAGCAGTTCTTC.